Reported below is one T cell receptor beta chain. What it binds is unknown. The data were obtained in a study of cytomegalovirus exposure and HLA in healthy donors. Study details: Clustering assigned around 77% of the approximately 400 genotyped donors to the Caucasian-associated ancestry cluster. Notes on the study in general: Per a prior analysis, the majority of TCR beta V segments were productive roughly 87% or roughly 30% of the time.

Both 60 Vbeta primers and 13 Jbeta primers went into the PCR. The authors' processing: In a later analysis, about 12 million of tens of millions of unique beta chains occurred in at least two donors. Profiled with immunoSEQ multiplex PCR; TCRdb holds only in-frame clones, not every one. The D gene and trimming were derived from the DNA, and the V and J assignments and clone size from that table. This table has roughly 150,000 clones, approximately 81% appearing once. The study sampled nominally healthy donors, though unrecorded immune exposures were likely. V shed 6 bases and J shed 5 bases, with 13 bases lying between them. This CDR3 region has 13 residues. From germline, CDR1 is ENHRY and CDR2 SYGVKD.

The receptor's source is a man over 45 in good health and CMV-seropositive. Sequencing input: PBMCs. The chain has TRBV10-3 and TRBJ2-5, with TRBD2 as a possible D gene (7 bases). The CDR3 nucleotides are TGTGCCATCAGCACGGGGGGCCAGGAGACCCAGTACTTC. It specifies CAISTGGQETQYF.